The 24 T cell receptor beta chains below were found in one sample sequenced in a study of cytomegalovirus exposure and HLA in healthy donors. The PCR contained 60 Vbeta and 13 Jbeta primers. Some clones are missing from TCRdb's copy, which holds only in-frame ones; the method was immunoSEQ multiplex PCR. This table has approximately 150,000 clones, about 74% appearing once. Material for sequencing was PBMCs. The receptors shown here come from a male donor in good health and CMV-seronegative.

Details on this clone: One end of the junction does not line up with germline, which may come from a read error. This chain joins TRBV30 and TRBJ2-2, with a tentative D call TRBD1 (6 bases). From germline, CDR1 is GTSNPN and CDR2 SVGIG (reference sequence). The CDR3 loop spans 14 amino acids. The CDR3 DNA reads TGTGCCTACCGCCTAACAGGGAACGCCGGGGAGCTGTTTTTT. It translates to CAYRLTGNAGELFF.

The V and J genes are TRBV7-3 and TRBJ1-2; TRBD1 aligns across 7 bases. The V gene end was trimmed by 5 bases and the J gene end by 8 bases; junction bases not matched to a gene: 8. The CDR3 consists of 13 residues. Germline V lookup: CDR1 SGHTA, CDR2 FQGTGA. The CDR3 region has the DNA TGTGCCAGCAGCCAGCGAGGGGGCGGGGGCTACACCTTC. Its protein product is CASSQRGGGGYTF.

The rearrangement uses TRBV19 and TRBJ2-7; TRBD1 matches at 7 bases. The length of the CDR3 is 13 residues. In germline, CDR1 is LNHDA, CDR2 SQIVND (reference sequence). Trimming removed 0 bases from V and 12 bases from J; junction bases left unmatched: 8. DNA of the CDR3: TGTGCCAGTAGTATAGAATGGGGACAGCCCGGGTACTTC. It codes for CASSIEWGQPGYF.

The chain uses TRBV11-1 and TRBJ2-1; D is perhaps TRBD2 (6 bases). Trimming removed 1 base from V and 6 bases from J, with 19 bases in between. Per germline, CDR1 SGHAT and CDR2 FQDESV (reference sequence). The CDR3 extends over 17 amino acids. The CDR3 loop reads CASSLGGRRGSGNEQFF. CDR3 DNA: TGTGCCAGCAGCTTAGGGGGACGGCGGGGTAGCGGCAATGAGCAGTTCTTC.

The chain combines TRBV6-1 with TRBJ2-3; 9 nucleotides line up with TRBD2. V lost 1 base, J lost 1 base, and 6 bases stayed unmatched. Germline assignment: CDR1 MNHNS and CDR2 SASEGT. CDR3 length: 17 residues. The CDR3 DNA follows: TGTGCCAGCAGTGAAGTCGTAGGCGGGGGGGGCACAGATACGCAGTATTTT. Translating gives CASSEVVGGGGTDTQYF.

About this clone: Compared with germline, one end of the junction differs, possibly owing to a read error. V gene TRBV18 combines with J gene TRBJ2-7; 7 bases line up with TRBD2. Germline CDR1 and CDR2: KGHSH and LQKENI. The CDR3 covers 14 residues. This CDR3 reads CASPPLAASWEQYF. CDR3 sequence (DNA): TGTGCCAGCCCACCGCTAGCGGCCTCCTGGGAGCAGTACTTC.

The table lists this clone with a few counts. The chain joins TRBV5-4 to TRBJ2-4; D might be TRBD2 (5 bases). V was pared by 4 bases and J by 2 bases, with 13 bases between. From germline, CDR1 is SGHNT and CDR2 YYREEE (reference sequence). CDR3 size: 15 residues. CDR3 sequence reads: CASSPGGAPKNIQYF. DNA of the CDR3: TGTGCCAGCAGCCCCGGAGGAGCGCCCAAAAACATTCAGTACTTC.

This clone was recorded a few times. The CDR3 nucleotides read TGTGCCAGTAGTATACTAGCGGGGGACTCCTACGAGCAGTACTTC. Its protein product is CASSILAGDSYEQYF. The gene calls are TRBV19 and TRBJ2-7; 10 bases match TRBD2. J gave up 0 bases and V 2 bases, and 1 base lay outside the gene matches. CDR1 and CDR2 from the germline V gene are LNHDA and SQIVND (reference sequence). This CDR3 has 15 amino acids.

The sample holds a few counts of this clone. The CDR3 nucleotides read TGCGCCAGCAGCCAAGTGACAGGGGAAGGAGAAAAACTGTTTTTT. It yields the protein CASSQVTGEGEKLFF. The chain couples TRBV4-1 to TRBJ1-4; 8 positions agree with TRBD1. With V trimmed by 1 base and J by 8 bases, 6 bases remained unmatched. Germline CDR1 and CDR2: MGHRA and YSYEKL. The CDR3 has 15 residues.

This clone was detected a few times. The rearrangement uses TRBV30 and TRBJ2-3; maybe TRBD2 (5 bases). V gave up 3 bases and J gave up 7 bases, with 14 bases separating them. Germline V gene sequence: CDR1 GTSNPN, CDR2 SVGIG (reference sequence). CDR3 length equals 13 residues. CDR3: CAWSGTGLNTQYF. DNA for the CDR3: TGTGCCTGGAGCGGTACGGGGTTAAATACGCAGTATTTT.

The CDR3 coding sequence is TGTGCCAGCAGCCAACTGGCAGGGTTTCAGAATTCGGATGAGCAGTTCTTC. Protein sequence: CASSQLAGFQNSDEQFF. The chain has TRBV14 and TRBJ2-1, with TRBD1 as a possible D gene (5 bases). Per germline, CDR1 SGHDN and CDR2 FVKESK. The CDR3 runs 17 residues. With 2 bases removed from V and 8 bases from J, the gap between germline ends came to 22 bases.

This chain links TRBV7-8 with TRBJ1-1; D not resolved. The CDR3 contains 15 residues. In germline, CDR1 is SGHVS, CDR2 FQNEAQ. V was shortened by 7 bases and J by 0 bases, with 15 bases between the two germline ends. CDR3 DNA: TGTGCCAGCATTCCATCTCGGGTTTTGAACACTGAAGCTTTCTTT. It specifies CASIPSRVLNTEAFF.

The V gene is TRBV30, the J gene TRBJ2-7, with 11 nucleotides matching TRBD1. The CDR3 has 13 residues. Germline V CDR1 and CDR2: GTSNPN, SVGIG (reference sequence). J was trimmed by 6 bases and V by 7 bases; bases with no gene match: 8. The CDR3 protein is CAFSGQGAGEQYF. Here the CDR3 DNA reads TGTGCCTTTTCTGGACAGGGGGCGGGCGAGCAGTACTTC.

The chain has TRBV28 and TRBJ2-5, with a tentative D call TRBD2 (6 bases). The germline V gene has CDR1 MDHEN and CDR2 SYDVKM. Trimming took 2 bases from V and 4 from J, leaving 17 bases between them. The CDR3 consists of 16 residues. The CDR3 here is CASSLMGSGGIETQYF. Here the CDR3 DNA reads TGTGCCAGCAGTTTAATGGGTAGCGGAGGGATAGAGACCCAGTACTTC.

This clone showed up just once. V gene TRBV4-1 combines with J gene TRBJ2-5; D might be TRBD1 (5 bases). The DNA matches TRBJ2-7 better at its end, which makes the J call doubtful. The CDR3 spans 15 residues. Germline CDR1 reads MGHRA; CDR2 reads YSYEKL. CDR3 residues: CASSQDDRAHYEQYF. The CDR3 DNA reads TGCGCCAGCAGCCAAGATGACAGAGCCCACTACGAGCAGTACTTC.

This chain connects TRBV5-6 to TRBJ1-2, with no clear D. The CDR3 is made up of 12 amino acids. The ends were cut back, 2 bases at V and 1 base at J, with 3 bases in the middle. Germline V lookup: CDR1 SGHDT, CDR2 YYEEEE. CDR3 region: CASSFFNYGYTF. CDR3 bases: TGTGCCAGCAGCTTCTTTAACTATGGCTACACCTTC.

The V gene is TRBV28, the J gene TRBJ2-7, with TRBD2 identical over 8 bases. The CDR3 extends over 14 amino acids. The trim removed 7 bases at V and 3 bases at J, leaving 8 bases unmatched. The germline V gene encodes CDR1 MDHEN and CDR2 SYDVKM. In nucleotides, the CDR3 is TGTGCCAGCACCATGGGACTAGTGAGCTACGAGCAGTACTTC. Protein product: CASTMGLVSYEQYF.

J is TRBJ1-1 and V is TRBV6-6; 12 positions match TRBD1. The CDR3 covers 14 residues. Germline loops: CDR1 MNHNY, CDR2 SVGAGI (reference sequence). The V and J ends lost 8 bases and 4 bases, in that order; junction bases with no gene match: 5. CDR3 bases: TGTGCCAGCCACCGGGACAGGGGGCCCACTGAAGCTTTCTTT. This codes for CASHRDRGPTEAFF.

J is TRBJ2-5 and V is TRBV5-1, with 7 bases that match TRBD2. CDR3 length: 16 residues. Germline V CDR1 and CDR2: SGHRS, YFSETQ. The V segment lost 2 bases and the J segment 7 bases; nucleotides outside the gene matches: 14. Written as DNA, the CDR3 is TGCGCCAGCAGCTTTTCCCCCAGCGGGAAGGGAGGGACCCAGTACTTC. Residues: CASSFSPSGKGGTQYF.

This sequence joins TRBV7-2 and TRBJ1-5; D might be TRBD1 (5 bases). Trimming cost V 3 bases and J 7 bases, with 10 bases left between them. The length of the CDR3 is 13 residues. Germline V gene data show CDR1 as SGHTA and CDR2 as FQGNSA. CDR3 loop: CASSFQGDQPQHF. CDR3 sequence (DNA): TGTGCCAGCAGCTTCCAGGGCGACCAGCCCCAGCATTTT.

This CDR3 is CASSLQDRQETQYF. Here the CDR3 DNA reads TGTGCCAGCAGTTTACAGGACCGTCAGGAGACCCAGTACTTC. The chain recombines TRBV6-1 with TRBJ2-5; tentatively, D is TRBD1 (5 bases). The CDR3 covers 14 residues. CDR1 and CDR2 (germline): MNHNS, SASEGT. The V end lost 5 bases, the J end lost 5 bases, and 15 bases lay between the germline ends.

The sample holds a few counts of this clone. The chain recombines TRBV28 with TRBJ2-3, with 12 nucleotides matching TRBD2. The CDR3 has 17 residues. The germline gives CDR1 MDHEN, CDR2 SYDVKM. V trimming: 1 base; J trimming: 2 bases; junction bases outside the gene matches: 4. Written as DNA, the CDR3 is TGTGCCAGCAGTTTATTGTCTAGCGGGGGGGCCACAGATACGCAGTATTTT. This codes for CASSLLSSGGATDTQYF.

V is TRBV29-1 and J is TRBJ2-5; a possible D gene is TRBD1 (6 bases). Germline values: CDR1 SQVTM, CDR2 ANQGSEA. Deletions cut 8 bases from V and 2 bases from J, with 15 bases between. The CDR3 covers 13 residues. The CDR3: CSTGTTLQETQYF. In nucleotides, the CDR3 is TGCAGCACGGGGACAACCCTTCAAGAGACCCAGTACTTC.

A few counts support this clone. The CDR3 reads CASSLRGFYNEQFF. The CDR3 coding sequence is TGTGCCAGCAGCTTGCGGGGGTTTTACAATGAGCAGTTCTTC. The V and J genes are TRBV5-6 and TRBJ2-1; D possibly corresponds to TRBD2 (6 bases). Trimming pared 1 base from V and 4 bases from J, leaving 9 bases between. The germline V gene has CDR1 SGHDT and CDR2 YYEEEE. The CDR3 has 14 amino acids.